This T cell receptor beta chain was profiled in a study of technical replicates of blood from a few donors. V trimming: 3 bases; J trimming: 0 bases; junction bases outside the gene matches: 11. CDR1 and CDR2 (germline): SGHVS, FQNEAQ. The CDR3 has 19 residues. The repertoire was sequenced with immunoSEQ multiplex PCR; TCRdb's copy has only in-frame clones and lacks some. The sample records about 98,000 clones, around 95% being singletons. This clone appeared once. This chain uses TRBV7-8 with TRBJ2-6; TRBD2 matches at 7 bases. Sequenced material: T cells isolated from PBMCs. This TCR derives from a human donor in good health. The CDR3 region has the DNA TGTGCCAGCAGCTTTTATAGCGGGCACCCTAACTCTGGGGCCAACGTCCTGACTTTC. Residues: CASSFYSGHPNSGANVLTF. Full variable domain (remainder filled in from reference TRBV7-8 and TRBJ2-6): GAGVSQSPRYKVAKRGQDVALRCDPISGHVSLFWYQQALGQGPEFLTYFQNEAQLDKSGLPSDRFFAERPEGSVSTLKIQRTQQEDSAVYLCASSFYSGHPNSGANVLTFGAGSRLTVL.